One sample yielded the 3 T cell receptor beta chains listed below, sequenced in a study of shared T cell receptors in the human thymus (dated by TCRdb to about 2021). Library generation was performed with the immunoSEQ multiplex PCR assay. TCRdb obtained this table from immuneACCESS and retained in-frame rearrangements with V and J assigned. These tables miss some clones; where compared with another copy, unresolved V genes account for less than half of the shortfall, and the remainder is unexplained. Within this sample are fewer than 700,000 clones, with more than 75% of them counted one time only. 0.0095% to 0.012% of the sample is in the top ten clones. This same sample was also taken into another study, of human thymus T cells.

Material for sequencing was thymocytes. These receptors all come from a boy less than two years old with a congenital heart defect. Donor details come from another sample of the same person, matched by shared clones.

This chain joins TRBV27 and TRBJ1-1; 7 bases agree with TRBD1. Per the germline V gene, CDR1 is MNHEY and CDR2 is SMNVEV (reference sequence). V dropped 6 bases and J dropped 6; count of bases not matched to a gene: 7. The CDR3 contains 13 residues. CDR3 amino acids: CASSPNRGAEAFF. The CDR3 nucleotides read TGTGCCAGCAGCCCGAACAGGGGCGCTGAAGCTTTCTTT.

This chain joins TRBV5-6 and TRBJ2-5, with a possible D match to TRBD1 (5 bases). V dropped 0 bases and J dropped 0 bases, with 6 bases sitting between them. The CDR3 is 14 residues long. Germline-derived CDR1 and CDR2 are SGHDT and YYEEEE. CDR3 DNA: TGTGCCAGCAGCTTGGAAGGGGACCAAGAGACCCAGTACTTC. This codes for CASSLEGDQETQYF.

This rearrangement joins TRBV11-3 to TRBJ2-7; 7 nucleotides agree with TRBD1. With 6 bases clipped from V and 1 base from J, the junction kept 3 bases outside the gene matches. Germline CDR1 reads SGHNT; CDR2 reads YENEEA. CDR3 length equals 13 residues. The CDR3 reads CASRLQGSYEQYF. CDR3 in DNA: TGTGCCAGCAGACTACAGGGGTCCTACGAGCAGTACTTC.